A selection of T cell receptor beta chains follows, all from one sample in a study of spatial heterogeneity in lung cancer. TCRdb independently ran MiXCR on the 5' RACE reads; one entry per CDR3 protein. The sample lists roughly 9,000 distinct CDR3 sequences, roughly 6.7% occurring once. The sample consisted of lung tumor tissue, taken at surgery. These receptors all stem from a male donor with early-stage non-small cell lung cancer. Both conserved end residues are part of each CDR3. The D gene is left open where the match is weak. Part of the rows lack a size; the others show once, few, many or a class for expanded clones.

.	medium-sized	TRBV15	TRBJ1-1	TGTGCCACCAGCAGAGATAAGGGACTATGGAACACTGAAGCTTTCTTT	CATSRDKGLWNTEAFF
.	.	TRBV7-3	TRBJ2-5	TGTGCCAGCAGCTCTACAGGGGCGGGAGGAGAGACCCAGTACTTC	CASSSTGAGGETQYF
TRBD1	.	TRBV6-1	TRBJ1-6	TGTGCCAGCAGGCCGCAGGGGGCGAATTCACCCCTCCACTTT	CASRPQGANSPLHF
.	many	TRBV28	TRBJ2-3	TGTGCCACCAACCGCGGAGATACGCAGTATTTT	CATNRGDTQYF
.	many	TRBV20-1	TRBJ2-1	TGCAGTGCTACCATGGGGGGTACCTACAATGAGCAGTTCTTC	CSATMGGTYNEQFF
.	many	TRBV6-2/TRBV6-3	TRBJ2-1	TGTGCCAGCATCCCCCAGCCCCGGGGGACAAGGTACAATGAGCAGTTCTTC	CASIPQPRGTRYNEQFF
.	few	TRBV3-1	TRBJ2-7	TGTGCCAGCAGCCGGCAAGGGTTACCGAACTACGAGCAGTACTTC	CASSRQGLPNYEQYF
.	few	TRBV20-1	TRBJ2-1	TGCAGTGCTATACAGGGCAATGAGCAGTTCTTC	CSAIQGNEQFF
.	medium-sized	TRBV12-3/TRBV12-4	TRBJ1-5	TGTGCCAGCAGTTCTCTGGACGATCAGCCCCAGCATTTT	CASSSLDDQPQHF
TRBD2	many	TRBV24-1	TRBJ2-1	TGTGCCACCAGTGATGCTTCGGGGGGCTCCTACAATGAGCAGTTCTTC	CATSDASGGSYNEQFF
.	few	TRBV6-5	TRBJ1-6	TGTGCCAGCAGTTACGGGGGTGGTAATTCACCCCTCCACTTT	CASSYGGGNSPLHF
.	many	TRBV5-6	TRBJ2-7	TGTGCCAGCAGCTTTCCCTCCTCGCGGGAGCAGTACTTC	CASSFPSSREQYF
.	many	TRBV5-1	TRBJ1-2	TGCGCCAGCAGCTCGCAGGAGGGTGGCTACACCTTC	CASSSQEGGYTF
.	many	TRBV6-5	TRBJ2-7	TGTGCCAGCAGTGCCGGGGGCTACGAGCAGTACTTC	CASSAGGYEQYF
TRBD1	medium-sized	TRBV9	TRBJ2-3	TGTGCCAGCAGCGCAGGGACAGAAAGCACAGATACGCAGTATTTT	CASSAGTESTDTQYF
.	many	TRBV6-2/TRBV6-3	TRBJ1-5	TGTGCCAGCAGTTACGATCCCGGACAGAACGATCAGCCCCAGCATTTT	CASSYDPGQNDQPQHF
TRBD2	many	TRBV7-2	TRBJ2-1	TGTGCCAGCAGCTTAGCCCCTAGCGGGAGCTCCTACAATGAGCAGTTCTTC	CASSLAPSGSSYNEQFF
.	many	TRBV4-2	TRBJ1-3	TGTGCCAGCAGCATACGTCATCCAGTGCATACAGGAAACACCATATATTTT	CASSIRHPVHTGNTIYF
TRBD2	.	TRBV12-3/TRBV12-4	TRBJ2-3	TGTGCCAGCACTAGTTTATCGGGCGGGGGGAGCACAGATACGCAGTATTTT	CASTSLSGGGSTDTQYF
.	many	TRBV6-2/TRBV6-3	TRBJ2-2	TGTGCCAGTAAGGGCACGAACGCCGGGGAGCTGTTTTTT	CASKGTNAGELFF
TRBD2	medium-sized	TRBV14	TRBJ2-7	TGTGCCAGCAGCTTTGGACTAGCGGGAGCCTACGAGCAGTACTTC	CASSFGLAGAYEQYF
TRBD1	many	TRBV28	TRBJ1-1	TGTGCCAGCAGACCAAGATATTATTTCGCGGACAGGGGGGAACGGGACACTGAAGCTTTCTTT	CASRPRYYFADRGERDTEAFF
.	.	TRBV5-1	TRBJ2-5	TGCGCCAGCAGCCCTGGGGATCAGGGTGAGACCCAGTACTTC	CASSPGDQGETQYF
.	few	TRBV29-1	TRBJ2-3	TGCAGCCTGCTGAGCAGTTTAAAGCAGTATTTT	CSLLSSLKQYF
.	many	TRBV20-1	TRBJ1-5	TGCAGTGCTAGAGCGGGAAATCAGCCCCAGCATTTT	CSARAGNQPQHF
TRBD2	medium-sized	TRBV7-3	TRBJ2-1	TGTGCCAGCAGCTCTAGAGGCGGGGGAAATGAGCAGTTCTTC	CASSSRGGGNEQFF
.	many	TRBV9	TRBJ1-2	TGTGCCAGCAGCGTAGCTACGGCTTCTACTTATGGCTACACCTTC	CASSVATASTYGYTF
.	.	TRBV7-2	TRBJ1-5	TGTGCCAGCAGCTTAGGTTCGTCAGGGTTTCAGCCCCAGCATTTT	CASSLGSSGFQPQHF
.	.	TRBV10-1	TRBJ1-3	TGCGCCAGTACAGTGTACTCTGGAAACACCATATATTTT	CASTVYSGNTIYF
.	many	TRBV28	TRBJ2-7	TGTGCCAGCAGCCTAGCGTACCCCTCCTACGAGCAGTACTTC	CASSLAYPSYEQYF
.	.	TRBV28	TRBJ2-3	TGTGCCAGCAGTTACCGGCCCCCGAAAGATACGCAGTATTTT	CASSYRPPKDTQYF
.	many	TRBV20-1	TRBJ1-5	TGCAGTGCTAGTATTTCGGGCAATCAGCCCCAGCATTTT	CSASISGNQPQHF
.	many	TRBV3-1	TRBJ2-7	TGTGCCAGCAGCCAAGTGGGCACCTACGAGCAGTACTTC	CASSQVGTYEQYF
.	.	TRBV28	TRBJ2-7	TGTGCCAGCAGTTTAACGAGGCGACCTTCCTACGAGCAGTACTTC	CASSLTRRPSYEQYF
TRBD1	many	TRBV7-9	TRBJ1-3	TGTGCCAGCAGCTTAGGGGACAGCAGAAACACCATATATTTT	CASSLGDSRNTIYF
.	few	TRBV5-1	TRBJ2-5	TGCGCCAGCAGCTTGGGCCTGGCGGTAGCCCAAGAGACCCAGTACTTC	CASSLGLAVAQETQYF
.	many	TRBV18	TRBJ2-7	TGTGCCAGCTCACCGACCAGGGTCCTACTTAGGGATAACGAGCAGTACTTC	CASSPTRVLLRDNEQYF
.	many	TRBV29-1	TRBJ1-2	TGCAGCGGCTACAGTGCTTATGGCTACACCTTC	CSGYSAYGYTF
.	many	TRBV3-2	TRBJ2-2	TGTGCCAGCAGCCAAGAAAAGTCGCGGGGGTTCGGGGAGCTGTTTTTT	CASSQEKSRGFGELFF
.	few	TRBV7-9	TRBJ1-3	TGTGCCAGCAGCGAAGGGACTGGTGGAAACACCATATATTTT	CASSEGTGGNTIYF
.	medium-sized	TRBV5-4	TRBJ1-2	TGTGCCAGCAGCCAAAGGACGGAACCTTATGGCTACACCTTC	CASSQRTEPYGYTF
TRBD1	medium-sized	TRBV7-8	TRBJ1-1	TGTGCCAGCAGCCTTCGGGACAGGGGCACTGAAGCTTTCTTT	CASSLRDRGTEAFF
.	many	TRBV7-8	TRBJ2-7	TGTGCCAGCAGCCAGAGTGCGGGGCTTTCCTACGAGCAGTACTTC	CASSQSAGLSYEQYF
.	few	TRBV12-3/TRBV12-4	TRBJ2-5	TGTGCCAGCAGTTTAGGTCGAGCCCAAGAGACCCAGTACTTC	CASSLGRAQETQYF
.	many	TRBV5-1	TRBJ2-5	TGCGCCAGCAGCTACGCTAGGGGAGAGACCCAGTACTTC	CASSYARGETQYF
TRBD2	few	TRBV5-1	TRBJ2-3	TGCGCCAGCAGCTTGGGGACTAGCGGGGGGATCGCAGATACGCAGTATTTT	CASSLGTSGGIADTQYF
.	many	TRBV2	TRBJ1-4	TGTGCCAGCATTGGTCCTTCATCTGGAGAAAAACTGTTTTTT	CASIGPSSGEKLFF
TRBD2	few	TRBV5-4	TRBJ2-3	TGTGCCAGCACCCTCGGACTAGCGACAGATACGCAGTATTTT	CASTLGLATDTQYF
TRBD1	many	TRBV5-1	TRBJ2-1	TGCGCCAGCAGCCCGGGGGCAGGGGGCATCGGTGAGCAGTTCTTC	CASSPGAGGIGEQFF
TRBD2	medium-sized	TRBV14	TRBJ2-7	TGTGCCAGCAGTTTCGGAGCGGGGGGGCCCTACGAGCAGTACTTC	CASSFGAGGPYEQYF
.	many	TRBV29-1	TRBJ2-3	TGCAGCGTTGAAGATGGATTATCGGCAGATACGCAGTATTTT	CSVEDGLSADTQYF
.	medium-sized	TRBV4-3	TRBJ1-5	TGCGCCAGCAGCCAAGAAAAAGAGGGAAGGGATCAGCCCCAGCATTTT	CASSQEKEGRDQPQHF
.	many	TRBV3-1	TRBJ1-2	TGTGCCAGCAGCCAAGATACCCGGACCTATGGCTACACCTTC	CASSQDTRTYGYTF
.	medium-sized	TRBV24-1	TRBJ1-5	TGTGCCACCAGTGATTTGGGGGTAGACCAGGGAATAAACAATCAGCCCCAGCATTTT	CATSDLGVDQGINNQPQHF
.	medium-sized	TRBV5-4	TRBJ2-7	TGTGCCAGCAGCTCAACAAATCTCTACGAGCAGTACTTC	CASSSTNLYEQYF